The 21 T cell receptor beta chains below come from one sample, sequenced in a study of cytomegalovirus exposure and HLA in healthy donors. PCR used 60 Vbeta primers and 13 Jbeta primers. TCRdb's copy holds only in-frame clones and misses some; the assay was immunoSEQ multiplex PCR. The data contain 120,000 or so clones, approximately 68% of them seen just once; the ten biggest clones take up 1.5% to 2%. The sequencing input was PBMCs. These receptors came from a man aged 30-40 years in good health and CMV-seropositive.

The chain joins TRBV5-4 to TRBJ2-5; 9 bases map to TRBD2. The CDR3 length is 15 residues. The germline CDR1 and CDR2 sequences are SGHNT and YYREEE (reference sequence). The J segment lost 3 bases and the V segment lost 4 bases, leaving 7 bases of the junction unmatched. The CDR3 nucleotides are TGTGCCAGCAGCCAAGCGGGAGGTCCCAAAGAGACCCAGTACTTC. Encoded protein: CASSQAGGPKETQYF.

The J gene is TRBJ1-5, the V gene TRBV2, with unresolved D. This CDR3 has 14 amino acids. Trimming stripped 7 bases from V and 1 base from J, with 11 bases between. In germline, CDR1 is SNHLY, CDR2 FYNNEI. The CDR3: CASNPSRSNQPQHF. The CDR3 coding sequence is TGTGCCAGCAATCCCTCTAGGAGCAATCAGCCCCAGCATTTT.

The gene calls are TRBV5-4 and TRBJ2-5, with 7 bases aligning to TRBD1. Unmatched junction bases numbered 11, after V lost 4 bases and J lost 2 bases. The CDR3 loop spans 16 amino acids. The germline CDR1 and CDR2 sequences are SGHNT and YYREEE (reference sequence). The CDR3 reads CASSPAGTARQETQYF. The CDR3 nucleotides read TGTGCCAGCAGCCCTGCAGGGACAGCTCGTCAAGAGACCCAGTACTTC. Looking up the rest from reference TRBV5-4 and TRBJ2-5 gives the full variable domain: ETGVTQSPTHLIKTRGQQVTLRCSSQSGHNTVSWYQQALGQGPQFIFQYYREEENGRGNFPPRFSGLQFPNYSSELNVNALELDDSALYLCASSPAGTARQETQYFGPGTRLLVL.

V gene TRBV6-1 combines with J gene TRBJ2-3; TRBD2 aligns across 14 bases. CDR1 is MNHNS and CDR2 is SASEGT in the germline V gene. The CDR3 loop spans 15 amino acids. V shed 3 bases, J shed 4 bases, and the junction held 0 bases outside the gene matches. The CDR3 sequence is CASSEGLAGADTQYF. The CDR3 bases are TGTGCCAGCAGTGAGGGACTAGCGGGAGCAGATACGCAGTATTTT.

The CDR3 here is CASVRLPRTYEQYF. The CDR3, as DNA: TGTGCCAGCGTGCGGCTACCGCGCACTTACGAGCAGTACTTC. The rearrangement links TRBV28 to TRBJ2-7; no firm D call. With 8 bases removed from V and 4 bases from J, the gap between germline ends came to 18 bases. The CDR3 length is 14 residues. Per germline, CDR1 MDHEN and CDR2 SYDVKM.

This clone was detected a few times. This sequence joins TRBV19 and TRBJ2-7, with TRBD1 matching over 11 bases. Germline assignment: CDR1 LNHDA and CDR2 SQIVND (reference sequence). CDR3 length: 15 residues. After removal of 3 bases from V and 1 base from J, the junction contained 2 bases not matched to a gene. Here the CDR3 reads CASSMGTGGSYEQYF. In DNA form, the CDR3 reads TGTGCCAGTAGTATGGGGACAGGGGGATCCTACGAGCAGTACTTC.

In regard to this clone: An end of the junction differs from the germline gene, which may be a read error. CDR3 in DNA: TGTTCCAGCAGCTTAGGACAGGGCCACACTGAAGCTTTCTTT. It yields the protein CSSSLGQGHTEAFF. The chain carries TRBV7-9 and TRBJ1-1; 8 nucleotides line up with TRBD1. The CDR3 has 14 amino acids. Germline V gene data show CDR1 as SEHNR and CDR2 as FQNEAQ (reference sequence).

This rearrangement joins TRBV19 to TRBJ2-1, with D maybe TRBD1 (6 bases). Trimming stripped 7 bases from V and 0 bases from J, with 16 bases between. From germline, CDR1 is LNHDA and CDR2 SQIVND (reference sequence). CDR3 length: 16 residues. The CDR3 is CASTWGLASSYNEQFF. As DNA, the CDR3 is TGTGCCAGTACGTGGGGGCTGGCTTCCTCCTACAATGAGCAGTTCTTC.

The chain joins TRBV10-3 to TRBJ2-7; TRBD2 aligns across 14 bases. The ends lost 7 bases at V and 3 bases at J; junction bases unmatched: 8. The CDR3 is 16 residues long. From germline, CDR1 is ENHRY and CDR2 SYGVKD. CDR3 nucleotide sequence: TGTGCCATCACTGGGACTAGCGGGAGTAAAATCTACGAGCAGTACTTC. Protein product: CAITGTSGSKIYEQYF.

This clone showed up just once. The chain employs TRBV7-2 and TRBJ2-5, with D tentatively TRBD1 (6 bases). In germline, CDR1 is SGHTA, CDR2 FQGNSA. Trimming removed 5 bases at V and 5 bases at J, with 15 bases between. The CDR3 covers 14 residues. The CDR3 nucleotides are TGTGCCAGCAGCCAACAGGGATTACGGGAGACCCAGTACTTC. Translated, it gives CASSQQGLRETQYF. The entire variable domain, with the rest obtained from reference TRBV7-2 and TRBJ2-5, is as follows: GAGVSQSPSNKVTEKGKDVELRCDPISGHTALYWYRQSLGQGLEFLIYFQGNSAPDKSGLPSDRFSAERTGGSVSTLTIQRTQQEDSAVYLCASSQQGLRETQYFGPGTRLLVL.

This clone has only a few counts. V is TRBV5-1 and J is TRBJ2-5, with 8 bases lining up with TRBD1. Per the germline V gene, CDR1 is SGHRS and CDR2 is YFSETQ. The trim removed 4 bases at V and 5 bases at J, leaving 10 bases unmatched. The CDR3 runs 15 residues. This CDR3 reads CASSTGQGRGETQYF. The CDR3, as DNA: TGCGCCAGCAGCACCGGACAGGGTCGAGGGGAGACCCAGTACTTC.

This sequence joins TRBV5-4 and TRBJ2-1, with D maybe TRBD1 (6 bases). From germline, CDR1 is SGHNT and CDR2 YYREEE (reference sequence). The V and J ends lost 2 bases and 8 bases respectively, with 8 bases between them. The CDR3 consists of 12 residues. CDR3 sequence reads: CASSFRGDEQFF. CDR3 bases: TGTGCCAGCAGCTTCAGGGGAGATGAGCAGTTCTTC.

The V and J genes are TRBV6-5 and TRBJ1-1; no clear D gene. CDR1 and CDR2 (germline): MNHEY, SVGAGI. The CDR3 is made up of 14 amino acids. Trimming pared 6 bases from V and 5 bases from J, leaving 16 bases between. This CDR3 is CASRLERDRTEAFF. The DNA for the CDR3 is TGTGCCAGCAGATTAGAGAGGGATAGGACTGAAGCTTTCTTT.

The chain links TRBV12-5 to TRBJ2-5; D is possibly TRBD1 (5 bases). The ends were cut back, 2 bases at V and 5 bases at J, with 15 bases in the middle. The CDR3 is 15 amino acids. The germline CDR1 and CDR2 sequences are LGHNT and FRNRAP. The CDR3: CASGLPQGGWETQYF. The CDR3 DNA reads TGTGCTAGTGGTTTGCCCCAGGGTGGGTGGGAGACCCAGTACTTC.

This chain links TRBV7-3 with TRBJ2-1; possible D gene TRBD2, 5 bases. The germline V gene has CDR1 SGHTA and CDR2 FQGTGA. The CDR3 contains 19 residues. Trimming removed 1 base at V and 8 bases at J, with 27 bases between. The CDR3 sequence: CASSLNLVEDPRGTHEQFF. The CDR3 DNA reads TGTGCCAGCAGCTTAAATTTAGTGGAGGACCCCCGTGGAACCCATGAGCAGTTCTTC.

The chain uses TRBV28 and TRBJ2-7; possible D gene TRBD1, 6 bases. There are 12 residues in the CDR3. The V gene's germline CDR1 is MDHEN and CDR2 SYDVKM. V was trimmed by 5 bases and J by 5 bases, leaving 10 bases between them. As DNA, the CDR3 is TGTGCCAGCAGTACCCACAGGGACGAGCAGTACTTC. Translation: CASSTHRDEQYF.

The sample holds a few counts of this clone. V is TRBV28 and J is TRBJ1-2; 8 nucleotides line up with TRBD1. Looked up from germline, CDR1 is MDHEN and CDR2 is SYDVKM. The CDR3 sequence is 13 residues long. The V gene end was trimmed by 0 bases and the J gene end by 8 bases; junction bases not matched to a gene: 2. CDR3 sequence: CASSLWAGGGYTF. The CDR3 nucleotides are TGTGCCAGCAGTTTATGGGCAGGGGGCGGCTACACCTTC.

The chain carries TRBV19 and TRBJ1-3; D gene ambiguous. This CDR3 is built from 16 residues. V dropped 2 bases and J dropped 0 bases, with 11 bases sitting between them. CDR1 LNHDA and CDR2 SQIVND come from the germline V gene (reference sequence). The CDR3 reads CASSIFGSGSGNTIYF. CDR3 in DNA: TGTGCCAGTAGTATATTTGGGAGCGGCTCTGGAAACACCATATATTTT.

The chain has TRBV5-1 and TRBJ2-1; no clear D gene. Looked up from germline, CDR1 is SGHRS and CDR2 is YFSETQ. This CDR3 is 11 amino acids long. Trimming shortened V by 4 bases and J by 8 bases, and 7 bases separated the two germline ends. Written as DNA, the CDR3 is TGCGCCAGCAGCCGAGCCCATGAGCAGTTCTTC. It specifies CASSRAHEQFF.

This clone was observed once. V usage is TRBV18 and J usage is TRBJ2-2; tentatively, D is TRBD1 (5 bases). This CDR3 spans 16 amino acids. The V and J ends lost 6 bases and 2 bases respectively, with 16 bases between them. Germline V gene lookup returns CDR1 KGHSH and CDR2 LQKENI. This CDR3 is CASSKTVTSNTGELFF. The DNA for the CDR3 is TGTGCCAGCTCGAAGACAGTGACTTCTAACACCGGGGAGCTGTTTTTT.

The chain joins TRBV5-1 to TRBJ1-4; D not certain. This CDR3 is built from 14 residues. V was cut by 6 bases and J by 7 bases, with 16 bases left in between. The germline V gene encodes CDR1 SGHRS and CDR2 YFSETQ. CDR3 nucleotides: TGCGCCAGCAAGGGTGGAGGATTCAGTGAAAAACTGTTTTTT. This translates into CASKGGGFSEKLFF.